The 11 T cell receptor beta chains reported below all come from one sample, sequenced in a study of T-cell memory formation after mild COVID-19. TCRdb reprocessed the 5' RACE reads with MiXCR, giving one entry per CDR3 protein. Among 400,000 or so distinct CDR3 sequences listed, around 19% were seen once. Sample: PBMCs or a T cell subset sorted from them (not recorded which). These receptors were collected from an adult woman who had mild COVID-19 (a few samples of this study predate the infection). Cell type and time point are not known.

The rearrangement joins TRBV5-4 to TRBJ2-4; D remains ambiguous. This CDR3 comprises 14 residues. Looked up from germline, CDR1 is SGHNT and CDR2 is YYREEE (reference sequence). V shed 0 bases and J shed 3 bases, with 7 bases lying between them. In nucleotides, the CDR3 is TGTGCCAGCAGCTTGGGAGGTGTCAAAAACATTCAGTACTTC. It translates to CASSLGGVKNIQYF. Looking up the rest from reference TRBV5-4 and TRBJ2-4 gives the full variable domain: ETGVTQSPTHLIKTRGQQVTLRCSSQSGHNTVSWYQQALGQGPQFIFQYYREEENGRGNFPPRFSGLQFPNYSSELNVNALELDDSALYLCASSLGGVKNIQYFGAGTRLSVL.

The chain has TRBV4-1 and TRBJ2-3, with D possibly TRBD1 on 5 matching bases. Germline V CDR1 and CDR2: MGHRA, YSYEKL. The CDR3 sequence is 16 residues long. V was shortened by 2 bases and J by 4 bases, with 16 bases between the two germline ends. The CDR3 coding sequence is TGCGCCAGCAGCCAACCCCTGGGCAGGGTCGCAGATACGCAGTATTTT. Translating it yields CASSQPLGRVADTQYF.

The chain couples TRBV9 to TRBJ2-7, with TRBD2 matching over 7 bases. Trimming cost V 3 bases and J 2 bases; bases outside gene matches: 5. Germline CDR1 is SGDLS and CDR2 is YYNGEE. CDR3 length: 14 amino acids. The CDR3 is CASSAAGGTYEQYF. CDR3 DNA: TGTGCCAGCAGCGCCGCCGGGGGGACCTACGAGCAGTACTTC. The full variable domain, its missing parts supplied by reference TRBV9 and TRBJ2-7, is DSGVTQTPKHLITATGQRVTLRCSPRSGDLSVYWYQQSLDQGLQFLIQYYNGEERAKGNILERFSAQQFPDLHSELNLSSLELGDSALYFCASSAAGGTYEQYFGPGTRLTVT.

The CDR3 reads CASGVGGSGNTIYF. The CDR3, as DNA: TGTGCTAGTGGCGTTGGGGGCTCTGGAAACACCATATATTTT. The chain joins TRBV12-5 to TRBJ1-3, with D maybe TRBD1 (5 bases). Trimming stripped 6 bases from V and 0 bases from J, with 9 bases between. The CDR3 extends over 14 amino acids. The germline gives CDR1 LGHNT, CDR2 FRNRAP.

The V gene is TRBV5-6, the J gene TRBJ2-3; 8 bases line up with TRBD2. Per the germline V gene, CDR1 is SGHDT and CDR2 is YYEEEE. The V segment lost 3 bases and the J segment 0 bases; nucleotides outside the gene matches: 6. This CDR3 is built from 16 residues. In nucleotides, the CDR3 is TGTGCCAGCAGCTCTCCTGGCGGGGGGAGCACAGATACGCAGTATTTT. It specifies CASSSPGGGSTDTQYF.

This clonotype was seen only a few times. The CDR3 region is CSVLGTEMNTEAFF. CDR3 coding DNA: TGCAGCGTTTTAGGGACAGAGATGAACACTGAAGCTTTCTTT. The chain uses TRBV29-1 and TRBJ1-1, with 7 bases that match TRBD1. CDR1 is SQVTM, CDR2 ANQGSEA, per germline. This CDR3 contains 14 residues. V trimming: 5 bases; J trimming: 0 bases; junction bases outside the gene matches: 6.

The rearrangement uses TRBV7-9 and TRBJ1-1, with TRBD1 as a possible D gene (5 bases). Trimming took off 4 bases at V and 8 bases at J, with 14 bases between the two ends. This CDR3 is 13 amino acids long. Looked up from germline, CDR1 is SEHNR and CDR2 is FQNEAQ (reference sequence). CDR3 sequence (DNA): TGTGCCAGCAGCTACGAACAGGTATCAGAAGCTTTCTTT. Translated, it gives CASSYEQVSEAFF.

The V gene is TRBV30, the J gene TRBJ1-2, with D unresolved. Germline CDR1 reads GTSNPN; CDR2 reads SVGIG (reference sequence). This CDR3 contains 13 residues. The ends were cut back, 0 bases at V and 2 bases at J, with 7 bases in the middle. The CDR3 DNA reads as TGTGCCTGGAGTGTAAACCGAAACTATGGCTACACCTTC. Amino acid sequence: CAWSVNRNYGYTF. Combining the CDR3 with reference TRBV30 and TRBJ1-2 gives the whole variable domain SQTIHQWPATLVQPVGSPLSLECTVEGTSNPNLYWYRQAAGRGLQLLFYSVGIGQISSEVPQNLSASRPQDRQFILSSKKLLLSDSGFYLCAWSVNRNYGYTFGSGTRLTVV.

This clonotype was picked up a small number of times. The J gene is TRBJ1-2, the V gene TRBV3-1; the match to TRBD1 covers 9 bases. This CDR3 is 15 amino acids long. V dropped 5 bases and J dropped 3; count of bases not matched to a gene: 7. Looked up from germline, CDR1 is LGHDT and CDR2 is YNNKEL (reference sequence). As DNA, the CDR3 is TGTGCCAGCAGCTCCGGGACAGGGTTCGACTATGGCTACACCTTC. This gives the protein CASSSGTGFDYGYTF.

There are many counts of this clonotype. V is TRBV7-8 and J is TRBJ1-5; tentative D call: TRBD1 (5 bases). Germline-derived CDR1 and CDR2 are SGHVS and FQNEAQ. V dropped 2 bases and J dropped 5 bases, with 16 bases sitting between them. CDR3 length: 16 amino acids. This chain's CDR3 is CASSLIYSGVYQPQHF. As DNA, the CDR3 is TGTGCCAGCAGCTTAATTTATTCGGGGGTGTATCAGCCCCAGCATTTT.

The J gene is TRBJ1-5, the V gene TRBV5-1; D not resolved. Germline CDR1 reads SGHRS; CDR2 reads YFSETQ. Trimming took off 0 bases at V and 7 bases at J, with 14 bases between the two ends. The CDR3 has 15 residues. CDR3 coding DNA: TGCGCCAGCAGCTTGGTTCCGGGAGGCGGGCAGCCCCAGCATTTT. Its protein product is CASSLVPGGGQPQHF.